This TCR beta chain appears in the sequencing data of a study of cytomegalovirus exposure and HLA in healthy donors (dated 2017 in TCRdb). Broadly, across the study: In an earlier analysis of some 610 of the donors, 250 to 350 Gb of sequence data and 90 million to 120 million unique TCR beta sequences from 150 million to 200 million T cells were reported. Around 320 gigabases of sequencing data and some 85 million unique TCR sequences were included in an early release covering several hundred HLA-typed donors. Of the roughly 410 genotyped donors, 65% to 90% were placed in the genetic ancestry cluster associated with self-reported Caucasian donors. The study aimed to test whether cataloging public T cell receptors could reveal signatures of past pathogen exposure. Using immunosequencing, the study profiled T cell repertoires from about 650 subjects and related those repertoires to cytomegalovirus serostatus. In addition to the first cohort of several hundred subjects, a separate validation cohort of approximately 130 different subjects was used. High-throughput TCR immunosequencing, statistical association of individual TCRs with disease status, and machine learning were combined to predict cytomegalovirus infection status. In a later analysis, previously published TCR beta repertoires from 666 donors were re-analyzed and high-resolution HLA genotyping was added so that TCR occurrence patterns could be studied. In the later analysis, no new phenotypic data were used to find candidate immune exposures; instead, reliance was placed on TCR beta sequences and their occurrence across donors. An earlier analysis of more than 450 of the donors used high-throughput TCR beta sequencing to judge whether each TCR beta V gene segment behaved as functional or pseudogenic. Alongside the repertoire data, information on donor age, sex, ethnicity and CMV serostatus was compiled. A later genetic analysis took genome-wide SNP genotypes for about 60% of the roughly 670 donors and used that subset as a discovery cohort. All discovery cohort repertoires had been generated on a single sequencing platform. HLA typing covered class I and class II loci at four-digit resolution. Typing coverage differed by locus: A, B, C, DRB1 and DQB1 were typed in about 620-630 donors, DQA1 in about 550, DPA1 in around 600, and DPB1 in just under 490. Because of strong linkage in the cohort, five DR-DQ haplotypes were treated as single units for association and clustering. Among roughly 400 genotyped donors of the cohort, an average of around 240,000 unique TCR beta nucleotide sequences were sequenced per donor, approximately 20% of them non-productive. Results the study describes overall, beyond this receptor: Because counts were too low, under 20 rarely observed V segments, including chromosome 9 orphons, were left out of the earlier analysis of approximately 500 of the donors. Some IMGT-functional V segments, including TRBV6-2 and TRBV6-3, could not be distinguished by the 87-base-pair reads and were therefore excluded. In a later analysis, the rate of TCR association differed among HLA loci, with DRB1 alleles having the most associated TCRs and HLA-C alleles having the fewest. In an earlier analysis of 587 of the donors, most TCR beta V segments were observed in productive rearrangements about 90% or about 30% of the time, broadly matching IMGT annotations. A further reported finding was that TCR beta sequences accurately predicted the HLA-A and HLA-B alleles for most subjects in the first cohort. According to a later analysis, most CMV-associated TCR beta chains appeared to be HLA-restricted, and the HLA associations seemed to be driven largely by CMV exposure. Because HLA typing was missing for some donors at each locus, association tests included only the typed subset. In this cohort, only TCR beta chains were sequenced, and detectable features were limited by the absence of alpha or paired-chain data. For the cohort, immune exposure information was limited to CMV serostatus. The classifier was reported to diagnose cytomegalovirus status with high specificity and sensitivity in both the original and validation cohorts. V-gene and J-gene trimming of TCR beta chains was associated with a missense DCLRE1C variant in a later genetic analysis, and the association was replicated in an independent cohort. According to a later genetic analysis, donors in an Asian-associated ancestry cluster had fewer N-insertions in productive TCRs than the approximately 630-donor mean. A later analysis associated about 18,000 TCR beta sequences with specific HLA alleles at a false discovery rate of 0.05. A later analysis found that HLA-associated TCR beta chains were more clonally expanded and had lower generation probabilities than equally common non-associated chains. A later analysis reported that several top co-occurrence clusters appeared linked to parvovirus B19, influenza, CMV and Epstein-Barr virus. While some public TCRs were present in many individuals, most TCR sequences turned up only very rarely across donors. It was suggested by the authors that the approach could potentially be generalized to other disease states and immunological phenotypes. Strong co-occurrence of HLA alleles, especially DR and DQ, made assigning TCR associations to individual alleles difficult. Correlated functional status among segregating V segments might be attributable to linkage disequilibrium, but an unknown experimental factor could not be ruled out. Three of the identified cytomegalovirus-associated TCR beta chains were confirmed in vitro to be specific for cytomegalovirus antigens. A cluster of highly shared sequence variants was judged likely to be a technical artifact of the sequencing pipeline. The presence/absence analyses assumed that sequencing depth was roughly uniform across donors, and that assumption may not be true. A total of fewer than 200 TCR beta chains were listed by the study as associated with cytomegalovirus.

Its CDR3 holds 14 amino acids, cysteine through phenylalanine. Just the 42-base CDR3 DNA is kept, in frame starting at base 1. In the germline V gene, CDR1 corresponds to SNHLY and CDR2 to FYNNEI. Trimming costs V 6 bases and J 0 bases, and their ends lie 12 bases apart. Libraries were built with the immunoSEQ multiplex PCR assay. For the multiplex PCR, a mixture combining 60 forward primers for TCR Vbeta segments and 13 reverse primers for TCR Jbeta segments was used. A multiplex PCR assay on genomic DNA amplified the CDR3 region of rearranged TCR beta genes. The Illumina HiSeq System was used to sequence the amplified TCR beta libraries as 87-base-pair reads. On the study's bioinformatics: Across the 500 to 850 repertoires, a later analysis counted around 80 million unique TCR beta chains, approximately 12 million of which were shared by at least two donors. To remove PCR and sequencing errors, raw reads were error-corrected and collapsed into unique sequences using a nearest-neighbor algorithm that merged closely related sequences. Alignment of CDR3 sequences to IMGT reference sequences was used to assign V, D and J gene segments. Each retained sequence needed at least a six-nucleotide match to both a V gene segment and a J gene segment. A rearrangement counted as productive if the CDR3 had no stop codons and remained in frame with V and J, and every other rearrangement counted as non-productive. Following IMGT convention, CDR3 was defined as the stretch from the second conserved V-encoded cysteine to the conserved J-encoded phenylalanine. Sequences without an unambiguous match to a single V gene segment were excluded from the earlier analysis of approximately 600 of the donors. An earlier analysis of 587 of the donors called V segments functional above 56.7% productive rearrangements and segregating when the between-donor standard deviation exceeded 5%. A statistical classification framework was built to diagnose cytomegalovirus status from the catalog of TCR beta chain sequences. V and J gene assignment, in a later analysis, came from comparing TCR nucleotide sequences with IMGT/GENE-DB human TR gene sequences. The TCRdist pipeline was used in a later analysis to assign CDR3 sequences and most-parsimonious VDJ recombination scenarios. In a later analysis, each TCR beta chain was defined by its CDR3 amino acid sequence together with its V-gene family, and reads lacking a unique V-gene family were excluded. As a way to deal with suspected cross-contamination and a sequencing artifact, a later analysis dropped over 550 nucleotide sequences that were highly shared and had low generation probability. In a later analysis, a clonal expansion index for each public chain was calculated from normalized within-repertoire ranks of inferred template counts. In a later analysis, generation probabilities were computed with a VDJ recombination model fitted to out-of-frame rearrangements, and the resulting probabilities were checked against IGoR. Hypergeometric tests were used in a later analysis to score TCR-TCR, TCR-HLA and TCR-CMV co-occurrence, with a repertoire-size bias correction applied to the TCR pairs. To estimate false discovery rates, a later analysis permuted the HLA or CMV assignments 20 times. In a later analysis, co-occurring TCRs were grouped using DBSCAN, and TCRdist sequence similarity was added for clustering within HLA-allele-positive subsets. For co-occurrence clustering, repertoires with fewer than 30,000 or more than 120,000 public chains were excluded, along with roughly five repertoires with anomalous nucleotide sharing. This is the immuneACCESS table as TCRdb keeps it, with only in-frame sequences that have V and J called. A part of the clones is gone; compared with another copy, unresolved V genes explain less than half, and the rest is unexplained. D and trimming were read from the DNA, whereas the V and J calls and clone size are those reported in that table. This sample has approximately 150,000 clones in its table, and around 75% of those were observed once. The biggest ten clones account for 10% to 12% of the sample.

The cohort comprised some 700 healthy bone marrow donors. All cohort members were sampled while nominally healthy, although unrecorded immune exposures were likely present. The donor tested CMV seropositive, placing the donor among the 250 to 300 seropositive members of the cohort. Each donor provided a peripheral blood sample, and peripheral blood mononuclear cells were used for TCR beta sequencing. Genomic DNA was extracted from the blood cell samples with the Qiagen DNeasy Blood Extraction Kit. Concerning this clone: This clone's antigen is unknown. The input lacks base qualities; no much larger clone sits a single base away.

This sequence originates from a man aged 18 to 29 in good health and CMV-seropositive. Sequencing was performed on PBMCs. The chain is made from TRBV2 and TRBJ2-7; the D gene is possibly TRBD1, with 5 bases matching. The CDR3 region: CASRATESSYEQYF. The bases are TGTGCCAGCAGAGCGACAGAGAGCTCCTACGAGCAGTACTTC.